The 4 T cell receptor beta chains below come from one sample, sequenced in a study of regulatory T cells in long-lasting Graves disease. For TCR beta, libraries came from iRepertoire HTBI primers and Arm-PCR of CDR3 regions. TCRdb reprocessed the multiplex PCR reads via MiXCR and lists one record per CDR3 protein. Seen here are a few hundred thousand distinct CDR3 sequences, about a quarter observed once, and the top ten hold roughly 28%. Time point described: persistent/refractory GD, antithyroid drugs over 5 years with positive TRAb. The TCR library was made from RNA extracted from PBMCs. Sequenced material: peripheral blood mononuclear cells (PBMCs), taken when the disease was refractory, from a patient treated with antithyroid drugs. These receptors originate from a female donor with Graves disease.

Note on this clonotype: Being one base from a much bigger clone, this may be a read error. The chain is built from TRBV5-6 and TRBJ2-7; D possibly corresponds to TRBD2 (5 bases). The assigned J gene may be wrong: the sequence end matches TRBJ2-5 better. Germline CDR1 and CDR2: SGHDT and YYEEEE. This CDR3 has 18 amino acids. The CDR3 is CASSWGLGVAMVQETQYF. CDR3 nucleotide sequence: TGTGCCAGCAGCTGGGGTTTGGGAGTGGCCATGGTCCAAGAGACCCAGTACTTC.

This clonotype was picked up many times. V is TRBV6-2 or TRBV6-3 and J is TRBJ2-7; possible D gene TRBD1, 6 bases. V lost 6 bases and J lost 2, with 8 bases in between. The CDR3 is 12 residues long. Looked up from germline, CDR1 is MNHEY and CDR2 is SVGEGT. For the CDR3, the DNA is TGTGCCAGCAGCCGGGACACCTACGAGCAGTACTTC. Its protein is CASSRDTYEQYF.

In this sample, this clonotype turned up many times. The chain carries TRBV28 and TRBJ1-1; TRBD1 might be the D (5 bases). The V and J ends lost 3 bases and 6 bases respectively, with 20 bases between them. The CDR3 spans 16 residues. Germline V CDR1 and CDR2: MDHEN, SYDVKM. The CDR3 bases are TGTGCCAGCAGTTTCCCCCTGATTGCGGCGGGGCCTGAAGCTTTCTTT. Its protein product is CASSFPLIAAGPEAFF.

This clonotype was seen at least ten times. This chain connects TRBV28 to TRBJ2-6; D not certain. The CDR3 extends over 14 amino acids. Germline values: CDR1 MDHEN, CDR2 SYDVKM. V was trimmed by 5 bases and J by 1 base, leaving 6 bases between them. The CDR3 DNA sequence: TGTGCCAGCAGTCTCAAGTCTGGGGCCAACGTCCTGACTTTC. It yields the protein CASSLKSGANVLTF.